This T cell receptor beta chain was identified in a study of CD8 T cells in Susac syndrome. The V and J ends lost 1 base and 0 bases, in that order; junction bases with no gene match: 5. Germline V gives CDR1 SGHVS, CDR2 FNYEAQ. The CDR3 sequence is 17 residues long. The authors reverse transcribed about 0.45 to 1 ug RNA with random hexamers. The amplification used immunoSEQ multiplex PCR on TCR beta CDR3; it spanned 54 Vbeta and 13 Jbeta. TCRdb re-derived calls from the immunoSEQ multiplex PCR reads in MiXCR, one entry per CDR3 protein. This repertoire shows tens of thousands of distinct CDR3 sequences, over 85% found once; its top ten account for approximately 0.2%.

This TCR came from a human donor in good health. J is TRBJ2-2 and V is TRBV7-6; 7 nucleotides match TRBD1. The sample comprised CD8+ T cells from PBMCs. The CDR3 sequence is CASSLGTGPPNTGELFF. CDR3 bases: TGTGCCAGCAGCTTAGGGACAGGCCCTCCGAACACCGGGGAGCTGTTTTTT.